This T cell receptor beta chain originates from a study of coeliac disease. Background on the study: Disease groups: newly diagnosed active, refractory type I, gluten-free-diet controlled.

By sample fraction, this clone is large. Its cognate antigen is unknown. This CDR3 has 15 amino acids. Germline-derived CDR1 and CDR2 are MNHEY and SVGAGI. V was shortened by 6 bases and J by 8 bases, with 20 bases between the two germline ends. The assay was immunoSEQ multiplex PCR, and TCRdb's table has in-frame clones only and misses some. The sample carries several thousand clones, less than 80% recorded once. Regarding the study as a whole: Unbiased detection of gliadin-specific T cells was judged not feasible with this approach. TRB repertoires were largely private, with most amino acid sequences found in only one sample. Only 1 of 6 controls, but about 55% of the 18 coeliac samples, showed published gliadin-specific TRB sequences.

The chain couples TRBV6-5 to TRBJ2-1, with a weak D call TRBD1 (6 bases). The TCR was taken from a man in his 60s with celiac disease on a gluten-free diet. Sequenced input: lymphocytes from the gut lamina propria. CDR3 nucleotides: TGTGCCAGCAGGTTCGGGACACTTCGAGGGGATGAGCAGTTCTTC. Amino acid sequence: CASRFGTLRGDEQFF.